This T cell receptor (beta chain) was profiled in a study of CD8+ T cells in alopecia areata (dated by TCRdb to the late 2010s). Looking at the study overall: Treated patients were enrolled in an open-label pilot trial of oral tofacitinib at 5 to 10 mg twice daily for moderate-to-severe alopecia areata. Patients received tofacitinib for 6 to 18 months and were then followed off drug for 6 months to check for delayed response and recurrence. The SALT score, which quantifies the percentage of affected scalp surface area, was used to measure disease severity in treated patients. High-throughput TCRbeta sequencing was used to examine T cell clonal expansion in alopecia areata in both the C3H/HeJ mouse model and human patients. Scalp tissue and sorted CD4+ and CD8+ peripheral blood T cells from patchy and totalis/universalis alopecia areata patients and from healthy controls were covered by human TCRbeta sequencing. Biopsies were taken from tofacitinib-treated patients at baseline and at 4 and 24 weeks of treatment, and a later scalp biopsy was taken in several of the tofacitinib-treated patients. Scalp clonality was compared across normal scalp (n=4), patchy alopecia areata scalp (n=8), and alopecia totalis/universalis scalp (n=8). The RNA source kit depended on sample type: the PAXgene miRNA kit for fixed scalp, the miRNeasy kit for PBMCs, and the RNeasy kit for mouse skin. TCRbeta CDR3 regions were amplified by immunoSEQ multiplex PCR with 35 Vbeta forward and 13 Jbeta reverse primers. The paper as a whole reports these results and caveats: During tofacitinib treatment, many expanded lesional clones remained in scalp and blood, and this persistence may partly explain relapse after treatment is stopped. Unlike mouse skin, where gammadelta T cells dominate, normal human skin contains resident alphabeta T cells that get sequenced too, which complicates analysis of the scalp TCR repertoire. Because the treated cohort was small and had just a single nonresponder, larger studies are needed to establish links between baseline CD8+ expansion and response. TCR sequences shared between patients were less clear than in mice, possibly partly because of HLA diversity in the patient population. Tofacitinib significantly lowered scalp clonality and the number of expanded CD8+ clones among the top 100 scalp clones. Higher clonality and more expanded CD8+ clones were observed in lesional scalp than in normal scalp, particularly in alopecia totalis/universalis, a finding suggestive of antigenic drive.

This clone was observed once. This clone's antigen is unknown. The record has no base qualities; no much larger clone is one base away. The library was obtained by the immunoSEQ multiplex PCR assay. For TCR sequencing, RNA was extracted from every sample and reverse transcribed into cDNA to serve as template. First-strand cDNA was synthesized using SuperScript III with a 2:1 mix of oligo-dT and random hexamers. A synthetic immune receptor repertoire was used to measure amplification bias, and any remaining bias was corrected computationally. As for the authors' bioinformatics: Raw reads were preprocessed to remove errors, and CDR3 was defined according to IMGT conventions as the region from the conserved cysteine to phenylalanine. Clonality was calculated as 1 minus Shannon entropy normalized by log2 of the number of productive unique TCRs. Scalp TCRbeta sequences were cross-referenced with sorted blood CD4 and CD8 repertoires so that the CD4 or CD8 identity of scalp clones could be inferred. TCRdb holds this immuneACCESS table with in-frame rearrangements only. Some clones are missing; in checked studies, unresolved V genes explain under half, and the rest has no known cause. V, J and clone size were drawn from that table, and D and trimming were deduced from the DNA. Within this sample are 150,000 to 200,000 clones, with about 65% of them counted one time only. Approximately 1.2% of the sample is in the top ten clones.

The V end loses 4 bases and the J end loses 9 bases, and a stretch of 17 bases separates them. For CDR1 and CDR2, the germline V gene lists SGHRS and YFSETQ. From the cysteine through the phenylalanine, the CDR3 covers 14 amino acids. Just the 42-base CDR3 DNA is kept, in frame starting at base 1. The treatment or condition label for this specimen denotes: oral pan-JAK inhibitor, 5-10 mg twice daily. Lesional scalp punch biopsies and peripheral blood were collected from alopecia areata patients. PBMCs were isolated by density centrifugation and stained for CD3, CD4 and CD8, after which CD4+ and CD8+ T cells were sorted on a FACSAria.

This clonotype was sampled from a human donor with alopecia areata. This chain is built from TRBV5-1 and TRBJ2-1, with no reliable assignment of the D segment. The material was CD4+ T cells sorted from blood, obtained at approximately week 50, from a patient treated with tofacitinib. The nucleotide sequence reads as follows: TGCGCCAGCAGCCAAGGGCCCGAAGCCGGTGAGCAGTTCTTC. This is translated as CASSQGPEAGEQFF. With the portions outside the CDR3 filled from the reference TRBV5-1 and TRBJ2-1 genes, the complete variable region becomes KAGVTQTPRYLIKTRGQQVTLSCSPISGHRSVSWYQQTPGQGLQFLFEYFSETQRNKGNFPGRFSGRQFSNSRSEMNVSTLELGDSALYLCASSQGPEAGEQFFGPGTRLTVL.